These 11 T cell receptor beta chains were all obtained from the same sample, sequenced in a study of cytomegalovirus exposure and HLA in healthy donors. It was with 60 Vbeta and 13 Jbeta primers that the PCR ran. Assay used: immunoSEQ multiplex PCR; TCRdb lists only in-frame clones, some missing. The data contain approximately 110,000 clones, 55% to 65% of them singletons. The sequencing sample was made of PBMCs. The receptors were gathered from a woman in her thirties in good health and CMV-seronegative.

The chain couples TRBV28 to TRBJ1-1; 8 bases line up with TRBD1. Germline CDR1 MDHEN, CDR2 SYDVKM. The ends lost 9 bases at V and 6 bases at J; junction bases unmatched: 3. The CDR3 extends over 11 amino acids. The CDR3 loop is CASDRGPEAFF. The CDR3, as DNA: TGTGCCAGTGACAGGGGCCCTGAAGCTTTCTTT. Drawing the rest from reference TRBV28 and TRBJ1-1, the complete variable domain is DVKVTQSSRYLVKRTGEKVFLECVQDMDHENMFWYRQDPGLGLRLIYFSYDVKMKEKGDIPEGYSVSREKKERFSLILESASTNQTSMYLCASDRGPEAFFGQGTRLTVV.

This clone was observed a handful of times. The chain has TRBV10-1 and TRBJ2-7, with TRBD1 identical over 7 bases. Germline CDR1 WNHNN, CDR2 SYGVQD (reference sequence). The CDR3 has 14 residues. J gave up 5 bases and V 2 bases, and 6 bases lay outside the gene matches. CDR3: CASSELTGDDEQYF. The CDR3 DNA sequence: TGCGCCAGCAGTGAGCTCACAGGGGATGACGAGCAGTACTTC.

The chain carries TRBV30 and TRBJ1-6, with D uncertain. The CDR3 covers 13 residues. With 1 base removed from V and 12 bases from J, the gap between germline ends came to 13 bases. From germline, CDR1 is GTSNPN and CDR2 SVGIG (reference sequence). CDR3 nucleotides: TGTGCCTGGAGTGATAACCCCGGGTTACCCCTCCACTTT. Its protein is CAWSDNPGLPLHF. Combining the CDR3 with reference TRBV30 and TRBJ1-6 gives the whole variable domain SQTIHQWPATLVQPVGSPLSLECTVEGTSNPNLYWYRQAAGRGLQLLFYSVGIGQISSEVPQNLSASRPQDRQFILSSKKLLLSDSGFYLCAWSDNPGLPLHFGNGTRLTVT.

In its sample, this clone was seen once. The V call is TRBV29-1, the J call TRBJ2-1, with TRBD1 matching over 8 bases. The CDR3 sequence is 13 residues long. J was trimmed by 4 bases and V by 4 bases; bases with no gene match: 3. Germline CDR1 reads SQVTM; CDR2 reads ANQGSEA. CDR3 region: CSVGGQVYNEQFF. The CDR3 DNA reads TGCAGCGTTGGGGGACAGGTGTACAATGAGCAGTTCTTC.

This clone was seen a handful of times. V usage is TRBV5-1 and J usage is TRBJ2-1, with 16 bases that match TRBD2. The V and J ends lost 4 bases and 8 bases, in that order; junction bases with no gene match: 9. This CDR3 contains 17 residues. Germline V CDR1 and CDR2: SGHRS, YFSETQ. This CDR3 reads CASSTGLAGGVVDEQFF. CDR3 sequence (DNA): TGCGCCAGCAGCACGGGACTAGCGGGAGGGGTAGTGGATGAGCAGTTCTTC.

The genes are TRBV5-6 and TRBJ1-5; D is ambiguous. There are 16 residues in the CDR3. Germline assignment: CDR1 SGHDT and CDR2 YYEEEE. V lost 0 bases, J lost 2 bases, and 12 bases lay in between. CDR3 sequence (DNA): TGTGCCAGCAGCTTGGGGGTGAGGCCCGGCAATCAGCCCCAGCATTTT. This codes for CASSLGVRPGNQPQHF.

The chain couples TRBV2 to TRBJ2-2; D is perhaps TRBD1 (5 bases). The CDR3 totals 14 residues. Trimming pared 7 bases from V and 0 bases from J, leaving 9 bases between. The germline V gene has CDR1 SNHLY and CDR2 FYNNEI. The CDR3 bases are TGTGCCAGCACAGACAGAACGAACACCGGGGAGCTGTTTTTT. It encodes CASTDRTNTGELFF.

V is TRBV19 and J is TRBJ2-7; perhaps TRBD1 as D (5 bases). The CDR3 totals 16 residues. Germline loops: CDR1 LNHDA, CDR2 SQIVND (reference sequence). V lost 0 bases and J 2 bases, leaving 14 bases between the germline ends. The CDR3 reads CASSIDTSGIPYEQYF. For the CDR3, the DNA is TGTGCCAGTAGTATAGATACTTCAGGGATCCCCTACGAGCAGTACTTC.

This clone was picked up a small number of times. The chain recombines TRBV6-1 with TRBJ1-5; no clear D gene. Per germline, CDR1 MNHNS and CDR2 SASEGT. V gave up 0 bases and J gave up 11 bases, with 17 bases separating them. This CDR3 is built from 15 residues. The CDR3 bases are TGTGCCAGCAGTGAAGCGACCGGGATAGGAGCAGCCCAGCATTTT. Translated: CASSEATGIGAAQHF.

The rearrangement uses TRBV6-4 and TRBJ2-1, with a weak D call TRBD2 (6 bases). V gave up 3 bases and J gave up 0 bases, with 12 bases separating them. Germline values: CDR1 MRHNA, CDR2 SNTAGT. This CDR3 comprises 16 residues. The CDR3 here is CASSETGDFSYNEQFF. The CDR3 DNA reads as TGTGCCAGCAGTGAAACCGGGGACTTCTCCTACAATGAGCAGTTCTTC.

This rearrangement joins TRBV7-2 to TRBJ1-2; 7 bases match TRBD1. V was pared by 6 bases and J by 6 bases, with 7 bases of the junction left unmatched. Germline assignment: CDR1 SGHTA and CDR2 FQGNSA. The CDR3 runs to 13 residues. CDR3 in amino acids: CASRLGTDNGYTF. CDR3 DNA: TGTGCCAGCAGACTTGGGACAGACAATGGCTACACCTTC. The whole variable domain, remainder taken from reference TRBV7-2 and TRBJ1-2, is GAGVSQSPSNKVTEKGKDVELRCDPISGHTALYWYRQSLGQGLEFLIYFQGNSAPDKSGLPSDRFSAERTGGSVSTLTIQRTQQEDSAVYLCASRLGTDNGYTFGSGTRLTVV.